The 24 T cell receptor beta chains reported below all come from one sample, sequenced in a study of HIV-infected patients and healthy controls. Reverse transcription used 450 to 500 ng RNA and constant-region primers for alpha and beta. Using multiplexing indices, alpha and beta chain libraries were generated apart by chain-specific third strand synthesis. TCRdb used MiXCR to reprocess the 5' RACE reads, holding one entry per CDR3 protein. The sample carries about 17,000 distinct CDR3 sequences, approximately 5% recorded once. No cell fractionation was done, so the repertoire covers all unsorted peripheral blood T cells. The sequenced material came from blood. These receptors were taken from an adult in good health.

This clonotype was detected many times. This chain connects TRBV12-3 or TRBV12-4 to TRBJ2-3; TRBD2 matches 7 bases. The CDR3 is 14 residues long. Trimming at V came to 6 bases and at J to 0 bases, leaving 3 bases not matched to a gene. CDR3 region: CASRSSGSTDTQYF. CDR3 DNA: TGTGCCAGCAGGTCTAGCGGTAGCACAGATACGCAGTATTTT.

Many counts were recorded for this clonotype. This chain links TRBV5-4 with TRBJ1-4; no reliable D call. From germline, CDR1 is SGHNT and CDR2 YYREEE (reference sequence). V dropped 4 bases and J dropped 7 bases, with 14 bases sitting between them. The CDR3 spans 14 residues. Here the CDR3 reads CASSPGVVFEKLFF. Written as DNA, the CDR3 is TGTGCCAGCAGCCCGGGTGTGGTGTTTGAAAAACTGTTTTTT. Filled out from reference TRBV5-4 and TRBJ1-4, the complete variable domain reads ETGVTQSPTHLIKTRGQQVTLRCSSQSGHNTVSWYQQALGQGPQFIFQYYREEENGRGNFPPRFSGLQFPNYSSELNVNALELDDSALYLCASSPGVVFEKLFFGSGTQLSVL.

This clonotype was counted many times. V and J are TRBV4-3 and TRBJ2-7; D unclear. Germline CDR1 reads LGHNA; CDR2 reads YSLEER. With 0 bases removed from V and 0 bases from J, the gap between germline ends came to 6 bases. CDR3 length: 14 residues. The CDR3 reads CASSQDTVSYEQYF. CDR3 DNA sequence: TGCGCCAGCAGCCAAGATACAGTCTCCTACGAGCAGTACTTC.

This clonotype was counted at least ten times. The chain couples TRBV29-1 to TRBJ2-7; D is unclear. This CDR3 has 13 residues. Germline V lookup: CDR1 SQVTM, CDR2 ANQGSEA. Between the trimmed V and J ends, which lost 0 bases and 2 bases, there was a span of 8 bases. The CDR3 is CSVEDVRTYEQYF. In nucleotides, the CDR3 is TGCAGCGTTGAAGACGTACGGACCTACGAGCAGTACTTC.

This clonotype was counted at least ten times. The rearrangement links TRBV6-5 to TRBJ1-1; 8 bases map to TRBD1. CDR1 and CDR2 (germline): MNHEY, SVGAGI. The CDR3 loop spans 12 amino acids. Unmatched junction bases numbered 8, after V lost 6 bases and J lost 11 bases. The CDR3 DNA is TGTGCCAGCAGCCAGGGGGCGAGTCCGGCTTTCTTT. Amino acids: CASSQGASPAFF.

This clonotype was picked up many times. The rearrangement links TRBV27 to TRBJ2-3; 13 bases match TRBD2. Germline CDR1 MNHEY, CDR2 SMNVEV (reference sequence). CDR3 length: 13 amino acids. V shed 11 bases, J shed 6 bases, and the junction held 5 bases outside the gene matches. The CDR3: CASKLAGGDTQYF. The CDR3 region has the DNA TGTGCCTCAAAACTAGCGGGGGGGGATACGCAGTATTTT.

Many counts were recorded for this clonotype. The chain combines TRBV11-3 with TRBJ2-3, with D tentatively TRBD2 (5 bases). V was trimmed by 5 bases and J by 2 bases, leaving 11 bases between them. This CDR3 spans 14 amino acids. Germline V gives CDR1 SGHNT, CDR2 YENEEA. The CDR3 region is CASSQRTTTDTQYF. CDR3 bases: TGTGCCAGCAGCCAGCGGACCACCACAGATACGCAGTATTTT.

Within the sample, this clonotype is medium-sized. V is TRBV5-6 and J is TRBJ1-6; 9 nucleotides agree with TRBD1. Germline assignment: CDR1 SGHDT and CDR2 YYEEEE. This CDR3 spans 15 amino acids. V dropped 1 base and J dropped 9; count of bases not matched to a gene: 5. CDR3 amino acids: CASSLRDRVSSPLHF. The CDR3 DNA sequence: TGTGCCAGCAGCTTGAGGGACAGGGTGAGTTCACCCCTCCACTTT. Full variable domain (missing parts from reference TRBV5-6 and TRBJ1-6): DAGVTQSPTHLIKTRGQQVTLRCSPKSGHDTVSWYQQALGQGPQFIFQYYEEEERQRGNFPDRFSGHQFPNYSSELNVNALLLGDSALYLCASSLRDRVSSPLHFGNGTRLTVT.

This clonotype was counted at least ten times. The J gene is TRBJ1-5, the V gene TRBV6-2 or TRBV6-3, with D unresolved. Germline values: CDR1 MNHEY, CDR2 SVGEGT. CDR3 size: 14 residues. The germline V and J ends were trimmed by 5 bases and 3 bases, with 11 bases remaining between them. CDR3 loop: CASSLQELNQPQHF. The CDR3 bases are TGTGCCAGCAGTCTCCAGGAACTCAATCAGCCCCAGCATTTT.

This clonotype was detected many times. Here the CDR3 reads CSARYRTGYSYEQYF. The CDR3 nucleotides are TGCAGTGCTAGATACCGGACAGGTTACTCCTACGAGCAGTACTTC. This chain links TRBV20-1 with TRBJ2-7; 7 bases are a match to TRBD1. The CDR3 extends over 15 amino acids. V gave up 2 bases and J gave up 0 bases; unmatched junction bases: 7. Germline lookup yields CDR1 DFQATT and CDR2 SNEGSKA (reference sequence).

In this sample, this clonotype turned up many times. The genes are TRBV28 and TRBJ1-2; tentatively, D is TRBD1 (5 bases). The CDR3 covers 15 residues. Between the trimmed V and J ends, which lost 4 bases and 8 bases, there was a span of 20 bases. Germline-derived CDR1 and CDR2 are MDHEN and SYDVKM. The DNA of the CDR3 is TGTGCCAGCAGTTACCCGGGCCAGGGTTTTGGAGGCTACACCTTC. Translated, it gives CASSYPGQGFGGYTF.

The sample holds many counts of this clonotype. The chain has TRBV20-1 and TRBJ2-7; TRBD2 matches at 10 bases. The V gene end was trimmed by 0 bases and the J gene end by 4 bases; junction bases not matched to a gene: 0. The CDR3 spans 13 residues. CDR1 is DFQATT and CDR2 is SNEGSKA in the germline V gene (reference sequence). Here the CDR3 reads CSARELAGYEQYF. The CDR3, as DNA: TGCAGTGCTAGAGAACTAGCGGGGTACGAGCAGTACTTC.

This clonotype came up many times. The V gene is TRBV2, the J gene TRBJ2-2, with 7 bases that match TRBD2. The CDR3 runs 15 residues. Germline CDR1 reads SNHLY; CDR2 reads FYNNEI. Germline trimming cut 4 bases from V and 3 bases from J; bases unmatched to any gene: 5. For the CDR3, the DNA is TGTGCCAGCAGTGGGGACCGGGGGGACACCGGGGAGCTGTTTTTT. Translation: CASSGDRGDTGELFF.

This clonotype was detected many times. The CDR3 protein is CASSIPLSYNEQFF. Written as DNA, the CDR3 is TGTGCCAGTAGTATACCCCTCTCCTACAATGAGCAGTTCTTC. This chain links TRBV19 with TRBJ2-1; D remains ambiguous. This CDR3 has 14 amino acids. Germline assignment: CDR1 LNHDA and CDR2 SQIVND (reference sequence). Trimming cost V 2 bases and J 0 bases, with 5 bases left between them.

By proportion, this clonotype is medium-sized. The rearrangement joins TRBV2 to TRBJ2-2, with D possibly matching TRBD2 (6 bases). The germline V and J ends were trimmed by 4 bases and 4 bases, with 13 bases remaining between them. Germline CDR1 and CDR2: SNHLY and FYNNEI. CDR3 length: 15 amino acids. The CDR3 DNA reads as TGTGCCAGCAGTGGTGGGTCGGGGGTCACCGGGGAGCTGTTTTTT. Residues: CASSGGSGVTGELFF.

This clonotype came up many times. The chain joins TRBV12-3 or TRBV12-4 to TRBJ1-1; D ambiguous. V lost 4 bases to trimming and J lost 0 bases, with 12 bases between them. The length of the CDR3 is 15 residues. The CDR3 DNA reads TGTGCCAGCAGTTATGGTCGGGGAATGAACACTGAAGCTTTCTTT. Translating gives CASSYGRGMNTEAFF.

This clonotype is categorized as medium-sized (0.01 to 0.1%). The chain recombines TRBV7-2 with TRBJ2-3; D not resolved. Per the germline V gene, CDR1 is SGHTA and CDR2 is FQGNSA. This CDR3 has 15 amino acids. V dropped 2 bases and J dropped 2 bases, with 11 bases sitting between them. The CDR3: CASSLYQIFTDTQYF. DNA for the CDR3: TGTGCCAGCAGCTTATACCAGATATTCACAGATACGCAGTATTTT.

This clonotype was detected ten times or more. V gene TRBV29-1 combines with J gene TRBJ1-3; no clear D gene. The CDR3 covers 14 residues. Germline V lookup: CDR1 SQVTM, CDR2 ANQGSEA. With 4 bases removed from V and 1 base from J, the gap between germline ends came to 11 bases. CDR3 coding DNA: TGCAGCGTTGTCGTTGGTCGTTCTGGAAACACCATATATTTT. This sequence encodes CSVVVGRSGNTIYF. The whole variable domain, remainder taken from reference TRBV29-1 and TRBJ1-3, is SAVISQKPSRDICQRGTSLTIQCQVDSQVTMMFWYRQQPGQSLTLIATANQGSEATYESGFVIDKFPISRPNLTFSTLTVSNMSPEDSSIYLCSVVVGRSGNTIYFGEGSWLTVV.

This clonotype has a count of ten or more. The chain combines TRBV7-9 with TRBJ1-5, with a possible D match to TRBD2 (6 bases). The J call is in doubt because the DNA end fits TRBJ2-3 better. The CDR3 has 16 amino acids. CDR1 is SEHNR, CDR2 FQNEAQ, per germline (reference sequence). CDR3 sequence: CASSPAGSRINQPQYF. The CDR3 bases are TGTGCCAGCAGCCCTGCGGGGTCTAGGATCAATCAGCCCCAGTATTTT.

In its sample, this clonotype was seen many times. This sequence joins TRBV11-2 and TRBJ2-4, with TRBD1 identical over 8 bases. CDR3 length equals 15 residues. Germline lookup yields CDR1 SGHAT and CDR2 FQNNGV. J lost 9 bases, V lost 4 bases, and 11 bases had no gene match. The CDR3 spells CASSSHQGAAGIQYF. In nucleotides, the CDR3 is TGTGCCAGCAGCTCCCATCAGGGGGCGGCTGGCATTCAGTACTTC.

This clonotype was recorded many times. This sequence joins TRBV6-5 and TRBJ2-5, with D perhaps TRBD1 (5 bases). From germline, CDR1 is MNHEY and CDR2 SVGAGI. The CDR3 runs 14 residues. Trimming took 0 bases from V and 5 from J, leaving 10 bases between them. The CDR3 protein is CASSYSPGWETQYF. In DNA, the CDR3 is TGTGCCAGCAGTTACTCTCCAGGGTGGGAGACCCAGTACTTC.

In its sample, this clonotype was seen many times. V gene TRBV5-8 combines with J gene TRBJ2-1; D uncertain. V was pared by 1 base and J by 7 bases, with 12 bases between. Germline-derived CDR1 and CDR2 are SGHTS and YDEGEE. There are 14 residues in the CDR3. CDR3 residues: CASSLKLSRNEQFF. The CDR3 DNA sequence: TGTGCCAGCAGCTTGAAACTTAGTAGGAATGAGCAGTTCTTC.

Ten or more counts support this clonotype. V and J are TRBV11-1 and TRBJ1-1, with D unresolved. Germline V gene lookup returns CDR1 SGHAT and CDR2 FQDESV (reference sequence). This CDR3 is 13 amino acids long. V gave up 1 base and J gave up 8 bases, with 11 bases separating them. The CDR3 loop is CASSLVDESEAFF. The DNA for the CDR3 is TGTGCCAGCAGCTTAGTAGATGAATCGGAAGCTTTCTTT.

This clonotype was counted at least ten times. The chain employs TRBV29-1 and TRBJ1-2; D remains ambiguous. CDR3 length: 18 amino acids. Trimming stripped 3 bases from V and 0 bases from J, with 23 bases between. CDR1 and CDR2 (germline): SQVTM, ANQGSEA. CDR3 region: CSVDGVGREPEANYGYTF. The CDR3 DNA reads TGCAGCGTTGACGGTGTGGGGAGGGAACCAGAGGCTAACTATGGCTACACCTTC.